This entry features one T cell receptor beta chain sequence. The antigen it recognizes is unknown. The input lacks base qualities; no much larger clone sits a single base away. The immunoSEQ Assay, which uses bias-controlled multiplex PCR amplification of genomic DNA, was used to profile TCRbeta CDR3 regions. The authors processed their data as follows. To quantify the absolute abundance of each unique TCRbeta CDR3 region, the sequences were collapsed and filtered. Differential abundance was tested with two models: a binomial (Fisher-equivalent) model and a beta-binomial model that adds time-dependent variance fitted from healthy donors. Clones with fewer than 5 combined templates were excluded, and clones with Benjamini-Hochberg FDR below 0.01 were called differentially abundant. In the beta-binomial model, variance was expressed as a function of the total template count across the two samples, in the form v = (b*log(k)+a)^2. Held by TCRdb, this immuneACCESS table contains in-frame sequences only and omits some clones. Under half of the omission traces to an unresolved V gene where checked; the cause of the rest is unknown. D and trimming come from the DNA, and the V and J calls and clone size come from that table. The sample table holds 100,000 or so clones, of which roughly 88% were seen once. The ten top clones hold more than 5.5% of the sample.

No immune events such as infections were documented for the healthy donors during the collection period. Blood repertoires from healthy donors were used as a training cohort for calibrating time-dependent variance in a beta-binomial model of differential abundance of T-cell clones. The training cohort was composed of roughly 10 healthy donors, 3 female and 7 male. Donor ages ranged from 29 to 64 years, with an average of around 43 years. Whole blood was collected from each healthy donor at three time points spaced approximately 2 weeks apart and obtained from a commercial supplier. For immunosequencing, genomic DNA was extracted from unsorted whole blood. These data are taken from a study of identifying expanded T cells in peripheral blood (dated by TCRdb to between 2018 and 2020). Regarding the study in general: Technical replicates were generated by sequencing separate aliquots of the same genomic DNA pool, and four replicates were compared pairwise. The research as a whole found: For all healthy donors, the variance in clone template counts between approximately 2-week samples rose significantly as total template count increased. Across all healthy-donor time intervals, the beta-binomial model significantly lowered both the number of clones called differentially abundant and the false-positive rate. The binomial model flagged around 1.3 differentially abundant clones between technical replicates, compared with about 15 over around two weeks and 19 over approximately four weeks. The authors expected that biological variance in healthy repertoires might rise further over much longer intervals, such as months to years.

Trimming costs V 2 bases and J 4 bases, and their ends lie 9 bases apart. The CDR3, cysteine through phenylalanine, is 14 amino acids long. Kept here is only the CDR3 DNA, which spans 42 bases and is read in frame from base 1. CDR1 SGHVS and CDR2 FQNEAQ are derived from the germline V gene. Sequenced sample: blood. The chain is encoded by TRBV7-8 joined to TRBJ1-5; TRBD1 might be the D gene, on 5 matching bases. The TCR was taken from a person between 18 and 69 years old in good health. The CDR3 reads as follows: CASSLWGGNQPQHF. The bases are TGTGCCAGCAGCTTATGGGGGGGGAATCAGCCCCAGCATTTT.